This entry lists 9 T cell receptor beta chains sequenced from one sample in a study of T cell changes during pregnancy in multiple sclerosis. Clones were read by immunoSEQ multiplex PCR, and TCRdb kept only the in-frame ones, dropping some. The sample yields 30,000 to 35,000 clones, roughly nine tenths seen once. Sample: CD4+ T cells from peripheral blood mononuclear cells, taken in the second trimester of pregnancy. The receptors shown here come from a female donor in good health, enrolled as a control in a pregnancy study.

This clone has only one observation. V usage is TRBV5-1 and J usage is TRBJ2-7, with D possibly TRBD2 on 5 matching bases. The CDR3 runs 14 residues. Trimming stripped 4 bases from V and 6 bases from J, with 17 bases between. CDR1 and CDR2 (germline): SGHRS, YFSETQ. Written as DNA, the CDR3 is TGCGCCAGCAGCATCGGACGGATGGCGGGCGAGCAGTACTTC. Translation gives CASSIGRMAGEQYF.

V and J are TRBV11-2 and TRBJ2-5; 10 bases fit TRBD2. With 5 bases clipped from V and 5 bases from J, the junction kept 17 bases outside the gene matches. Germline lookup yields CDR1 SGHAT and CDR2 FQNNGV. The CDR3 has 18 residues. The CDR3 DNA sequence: TGTGCCAGCAGCCCAGGGGCGGCTAGCGGGAGTTTCGGGGAGACCCAGTACTTC. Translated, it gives CASSPGAASGSFGETQYF.

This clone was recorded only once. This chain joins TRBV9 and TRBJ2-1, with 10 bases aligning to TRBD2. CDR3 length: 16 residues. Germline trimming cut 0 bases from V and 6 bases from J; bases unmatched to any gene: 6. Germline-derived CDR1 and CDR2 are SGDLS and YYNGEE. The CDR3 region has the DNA TGTGCCAGCAGCGTAGCTCCTAGCGGGAGTTTCAATGAGCAGTTCTTC. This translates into CASSVAPSGSFNEQFF.

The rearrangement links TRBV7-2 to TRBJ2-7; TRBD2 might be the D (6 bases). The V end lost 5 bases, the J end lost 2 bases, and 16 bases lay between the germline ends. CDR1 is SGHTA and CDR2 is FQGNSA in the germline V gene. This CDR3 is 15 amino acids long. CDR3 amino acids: CASSRLGTVTYEQYF. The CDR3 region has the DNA TGTGCCAGCAGCCGACTCGGGACTGTTACCTACGAGCAGTACTTC.

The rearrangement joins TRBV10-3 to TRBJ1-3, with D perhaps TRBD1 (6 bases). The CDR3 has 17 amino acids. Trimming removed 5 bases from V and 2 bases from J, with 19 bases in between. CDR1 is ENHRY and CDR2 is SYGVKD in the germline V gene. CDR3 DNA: TGTGCCATCAGTAACGTCCCGGGACAAGGTACTGGAAACACCATATATTTT. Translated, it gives CAISNVPGQGTGNTIYF.

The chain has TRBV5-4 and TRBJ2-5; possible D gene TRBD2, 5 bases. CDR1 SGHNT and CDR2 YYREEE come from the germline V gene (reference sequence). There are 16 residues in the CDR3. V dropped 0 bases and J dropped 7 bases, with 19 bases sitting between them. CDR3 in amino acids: CASSLVDRGTGVTQYF. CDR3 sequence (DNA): TGTGCCAGCAGCTTGGTAGACCGGGGTACCGGAGTGACCCAGTACTTC.

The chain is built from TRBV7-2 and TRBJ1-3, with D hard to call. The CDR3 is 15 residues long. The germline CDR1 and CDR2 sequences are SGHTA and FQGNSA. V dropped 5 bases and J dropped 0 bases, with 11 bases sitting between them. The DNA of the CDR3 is TGTGCCAGCAGCCCTACTCCCGACTCTGGAAACACCATATATTTT. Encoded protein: CASSPTPDSGNTIYF.

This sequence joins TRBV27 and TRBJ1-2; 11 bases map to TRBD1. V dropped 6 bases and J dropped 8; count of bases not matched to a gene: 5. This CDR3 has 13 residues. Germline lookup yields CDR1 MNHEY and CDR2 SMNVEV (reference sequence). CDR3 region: CASSRDRGYGYTF. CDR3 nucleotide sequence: TGTGCCAGCAGCCGGGACAGGGGGTACGGCTACACCTTC.

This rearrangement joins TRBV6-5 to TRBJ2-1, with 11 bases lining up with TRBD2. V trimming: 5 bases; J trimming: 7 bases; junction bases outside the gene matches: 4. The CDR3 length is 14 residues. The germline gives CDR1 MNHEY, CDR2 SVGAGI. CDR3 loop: CASSTSGRTNEQFF. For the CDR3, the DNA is TGTGCCAGCAGTACTAGCGGGAGAACAAATGAGCAGTTCTTC.